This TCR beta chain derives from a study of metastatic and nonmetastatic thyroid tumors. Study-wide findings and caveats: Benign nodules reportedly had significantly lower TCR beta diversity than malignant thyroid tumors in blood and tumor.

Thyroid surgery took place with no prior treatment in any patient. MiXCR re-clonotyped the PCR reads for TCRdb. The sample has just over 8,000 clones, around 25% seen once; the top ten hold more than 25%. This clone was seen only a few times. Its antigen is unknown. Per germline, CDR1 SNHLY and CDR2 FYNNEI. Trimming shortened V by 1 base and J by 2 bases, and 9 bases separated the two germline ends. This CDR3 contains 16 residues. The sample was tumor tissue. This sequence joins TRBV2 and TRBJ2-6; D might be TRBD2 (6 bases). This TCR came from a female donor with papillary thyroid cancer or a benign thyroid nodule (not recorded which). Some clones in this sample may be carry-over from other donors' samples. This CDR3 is CASSEEWGAGANVLTF. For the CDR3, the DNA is TGTGCCAGCAGTGAAGAATGGGGGGCTGGGGCCAACGTCCTGACTTTC.